The 8 T cell receptor beta chains listed next were all sequenced from one sample in a study of cytomegalovirus exposure and HLA in healthy donors (dated by TCRdb to 2015 to 2018). The library was prepared using the immunoSEQ multiplex PCR assay. TCRdb took this table from immuneACCESS and kept in-frame rearrangements with V and J called. Such tables lack part of the clones; where checked against another copy, unresolved V genes explain under half of the gap, and the rest is unexplained. Counted in this sample were over 150,000 clones; approximately 96% of them appeared once. The top ten clonotypes cover roughly 0.83% of the sample. Sequenced: PBMCs. The receptors were sampled from a woman under 30 in good health and CMV-seronegative.

The chain links TRBV19 to TRBJ1-2; perhaps TRBD1 as D (6 bases). The CDR3 contains 16 residues. The V end was cut by 0 bases, the J end by 2 bases, with 13 bases between. The germline CDR1 and CDR2 sequences are LNHDA and SQIVND (reference sequence). In nucleotides, the CDR3 is TGTGCCAGTAGTATAGATCCAACAGGGCTCAACTATGGCTACACCTTC. Amino acid sequence: CASSIDPTGLNYGYTF. The variable domain in full, with the rest retrieved from reference TRBV19 and TRBJ1-2, is DGGITQSPKYLFRKEGQNVTLSCEQNLNHDAMYWYRQDPGQGLRLIYYSQIVNDFQKGDIAEGYSVSREKKESFPLTVTSAQKNPTAFYLCASSIDPTGLNYGYTFGSGTRLTVV.

The V call is TRBV11-2, the J call TRBJ1-2, with 10 bases lining up with TRBD1. Looked up from germline, CDR1 is SGHAT and CDR2 is FQNNGV. This CDR3 has 14 residues. Germline trimming cut 10 bases from V and 2 bases from J; bases unmatched to any gene: 7. CDR3 bases: TGTGCCACTACACCGGGACAGGGGAACTATGGCTACACCTTC. Protein: CATTPGQGNYGYTF.

The chain joins TRBV6-1 to TRBJ1-5; 7 bases are shared with TRBD1. J was trimmed by 5 bases and V by 1 base; bases with no gene match: 2. This CDR3 contains 14 residues. The germline CDR1 and CDR2 sequences are MNHNS and SASEGT. For the CDR3, the DNA is TGTGCCAGCAGTGAAGTTAGGGGGCATCAGCCCCAGCATTTT. Amino acid sequence: CASSEVRGHQPQHF.

The chain carries TRBV27 and TRBJ2-7; possible D gene TRBD1, 5 bases. V lost 3 bases and J lost 1, with 13 bases in between. The germline CDR1 and CDR2 sequences are MNHEY and SMNVEV (reference sequence). The CDR3 contains 15 residues. CDR3 sequence: CASSFSAAGSYEQYF. CDR3 DNA: TGTGCCAGCAGTTTTTCGGCCGCAGGGTCCTACGAGCAGTACTTC.

The gene calls are TRBV6-5 and TRBJ2-7, with 7 bases matching TRBD1. This CDR3 has 13 residues. V trimming: 6 bases; J trimming: 1 base; junction bases outside the gene matches: 3. The germline CDR1 and CDR2 sequences are MNHEY and SVGAGI. In DNA form, the CDR3 reads TGTGCCAGCAGAGACAGGGAATCCTACGAGCAGTACTTC. Its protein product is CASRDRESYEQYF.

This clone was detected once. This chain joins TRBV5-6 and TRBJ2-1; D perhaps matches TRBD1 (5 bases). V was pared by 1 base and J by 12 bases, with 14 bases between. The CDR3 covers 13 residues. Germline CDR1 and CDR2: SGHDT and YYEEEE. The chain's CDR3 is CASSLIGDNSQFF. CDR3 bases: TGTGCCAGCAGCTTGATAGGGGATAATTCGCAGTTCTTC.

This chain connects TRBV18 to TRBJ2-3; tentatively, D is TRBD1 (6 bases). Germline V gene sequence: CDR1 KGHSH, CDR2 LQKENI. CDR3 length: 15 residues. V lost 0 bases and J 3 bases, leaving 10 bases between the germline ends. The CDR3 reads CASSPPGQRTDTQYF. CDR3 in DNA: TGTGCCAGCTCACCACCGGGACAAAGGACAGATACGCAGTATTTT. Complete variable domain (other parts from reference TRBV18 and TRBJ2-3): NAGVMQNPRHLVRRRGQEARLRCSPMKGHSHVYWYRQLPEEGLKFMVYLQKENIIDESGMPKERFSAEFPKEGPSILRIQQVVRGDSAAYFCASSPPGQRTDTQYFGPGTRLTVL.

The chain employs TRBV11-2 and TRBJ2-7, with TRBD1 as a possible D gene (6 bases). This CDR3 has 14 amino acids. The germline V gene has CDR1 SGHAT and CDR2 FQNNGV. V was clipped by 5 bases and J by 4 bases, with 15 bases between them. The CDR3 reads CASSTTRGQYEQYF. The DNA of the CDR3 is TGTGCCAGCAGCACTACACGGGGACAATACGAGCAGTACTTC.